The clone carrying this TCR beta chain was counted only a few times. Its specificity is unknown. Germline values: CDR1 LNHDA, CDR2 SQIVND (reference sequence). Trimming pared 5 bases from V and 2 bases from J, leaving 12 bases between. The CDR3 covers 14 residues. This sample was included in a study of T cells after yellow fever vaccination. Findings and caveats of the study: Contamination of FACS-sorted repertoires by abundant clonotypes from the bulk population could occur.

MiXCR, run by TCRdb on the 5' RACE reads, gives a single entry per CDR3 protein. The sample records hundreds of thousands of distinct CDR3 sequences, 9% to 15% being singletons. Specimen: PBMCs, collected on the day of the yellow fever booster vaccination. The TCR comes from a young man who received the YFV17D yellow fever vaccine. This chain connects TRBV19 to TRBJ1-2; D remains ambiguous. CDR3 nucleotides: TGTGCCAGTAGTTTCTCTCCAAGCAACTATGGCTACACCTTC. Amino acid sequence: CASSFSPSNYGYTF.